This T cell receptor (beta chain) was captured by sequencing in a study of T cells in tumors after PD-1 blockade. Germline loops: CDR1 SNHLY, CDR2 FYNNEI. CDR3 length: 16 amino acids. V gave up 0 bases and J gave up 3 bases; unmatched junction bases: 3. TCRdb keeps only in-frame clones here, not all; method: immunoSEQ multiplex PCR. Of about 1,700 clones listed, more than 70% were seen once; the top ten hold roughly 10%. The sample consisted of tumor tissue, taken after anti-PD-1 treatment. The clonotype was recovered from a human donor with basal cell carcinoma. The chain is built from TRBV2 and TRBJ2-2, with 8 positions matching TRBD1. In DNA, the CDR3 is TGTGCCAGCAGTGAAGCTGCGACAGGGGACACCGGGGAGCTGTTTTTT. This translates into CASSEAATGDTGELFF.